This entry is about one T cell receptor (beta chain). Primers included in the PCR were 60 Vbeta and 13 Jbeta primers. Only in-frame clones appear in the TCRdb table, and some are missing; sequencing was by immunoSEQ multiplex PCR. Counted here are 150,000 to 200,000 clones, 70% to 90% occurring once; the ten biggest clones make up around 2.2%. This record comes from a study of cytomegalovirus exposure and HLA in healthy donors. Unmatched junction bases numbered 7, after V lost 4 bases and J lost 1 base. The germline gives CDR1 SGHVS, CDR2 FNYEAQ. This CDR3 spans 17 amino acids. Specimen: PBMCs. This sequence was found in a woman aged 25 to 45 in good health and CMV-seronegative. This sequence joins TRBV7-6 and TRBJ2-2, with TRBD1 matching over 9 bases. As DNA, the CDR3 is TGTGCCAGCAGCTGGGCCGGGACAGGGTTGAACACCGGGGAGCTGTTTTTT. This codes for CASSWAGTGLNTGELFF.